The present entry profiles one T cell receptor beta chain with its context. These data originate in a study of blood T cell repertoires in COVID-19. This table comes from immunoSEQ multiplex PCR, and its TCRdb copy is limited to in-frame clones, with some not included. Found here are approximately 140,000 clones, approximately 80% of them singletons; the top ten hold roughly 8.3%. Germline lookup yields CDR1 KGHSH and CDR2 LQKENI. V lost 3 bases to trimming and J lost 5 bases, with 22 bases between them. The CDR3 is 17 amino acids. The gene calls are TRBV18 and TRBJ1-1; tentatively, D is TRBD1 (6 bases). The TCR sequence derives from a woman of 80 years or more in a cohort sampled during active or convalescent COVID-19. The material sequenced was peripheral blood. The CDR3 spells CASSPWLTRGARTEAFF. The CDR3 region has the DNA TGTGCCAGCTCACCGTGGTTAACGCGGGGGGCGCGTACTGAAGCTTTCTTT.